Given below is one T cell receptor beta chain in context. This CDR3 has 13 residues. V was cut by 5 bases and J by 3 bases, with 10 bases left in between. Germline V lookup: CDR1 LGHNA, CDR2 YNFKEQ. The data are from a study of blood T cell repertoires in COVID-19. Study overall: COVID-19 samples, acute and convalescent, were from the United States, Italy and Spain.

The data were produced by immunoSEQ multiplex PCR, yet TCRdb's version contains in-frame clones alone and is incomplete. Of 250,000 or so clones listed, roughly 91% are singletons. This chain links TRBV4-2 with TRBJ1-2; no firm D call. What was sequenced was peripheral blood. The receptor was isolated from a man younger than 40 with COVID-19, enrolled during active disease. CDR3 residues: CASSSPADYGYTF. The CDR3 nucleotides are TGTGCCAGCAGCTCCCCTGCGGACTATGGCTACACCTTC.